This TCR beta chain was identified in a study of cytomegalovirus exposure and HLA in healthy donors. The study's findings and limits: In a later analysis, an Asian-associated ancestry cluster reportedly showed fewer N-insertions than the approximately 640-donor mean.

Use of 60 Vbeta and 13 Jbeta primers characterized the PCR. Authors' methods: A later analysis counted 80 million or so unique TCR beta chains, some 12 million shared. The data were produced by immunoSEQ multiplex PCR, yet TCRdb's version contains in-frame clones alone and is incomplete. D and trimming were read from the DNA, whereas the V and J calls and clone size are those reported in that table. The sample has around 130,000 clones, 74% seen once; the top ten hold 5.8%. As to this clone: Its cognate antigen is unknown.

The length of the CDR3 is 14 residues. The germline V gene has CDR1 SGHRS and CDR2 YFSETQ. The trim removed 7 bases at V and 6 bases at J, leaving 9 bases unmatched. The chain has TRBV5-1 and TRBJ1-5; TRBD1 matches at 8 bases. This TCR was sampled from a woman aged 45-59 years in good health and CMV-seropositive. Sequencing was performed on PBMCs. The CDR3 DNA reads TGCGCCAGCGCCCCTGGACAGGGAGGTCAGCCCCAGCATTTT. This encodes CASAPGQGGQPQHF.